This T cell receptor (beta chain) was documented in a study of shared clonotypes between healthy human individuals. Study context: Donors had three CD4 naive, three CD4 memory, two CD8 naive and one CD8 memory plate apiece.

Trimming removed 5 bases from V and 4 bases from J; junction bases left unmatched: 7. Germline values: CDR1 LNHDA, CDR2 SQIVND (reference sequence). CDR3 length equals 15 residues. Using immunoSEQ multiplex PCR, the repertoire was profiled, and TCRdb retains in-frame clones only, with some absent. The sample carries more than 2 million clones, around 95% recorded once. This clone was observed a single time. Other DNA sequences of this sample code for an identical CDR3. Sequencing was done on a sample of naive CD4+ T cells sorted from blood. Noted subset: CD45RA+ positively selected. V gene TRBV19 combines with J gene TRBJ1-1; 10 bases match TRBD1. The sequence was collected from a young man in good health. The CDR3 here is CASSRTGGRGTEAFF. DNA of the CDR3: TGTGCCAGTAGTCGGACAGGGGGAAGGGGCACTGAAGCTTTCTTT.